One sample yielded the 18 T cell receptor beta chains listed below, sequenced in a study of tissue T cells after allogeneic stem cell transplantation. Here immunoSEQ multiplex PCR was the method, and the copy in TCRdb shows in-frame clones only, minus some. The repertoire holds under 2,000 clones, with 50% as singletons. As for time point: mouse harvest day 14 after allogeneic transplant. Tail vein injection delivered 10^7 T-cell-depleted bone marrow cells and 10^6 splenic CD5+ T cells. Sequenced material: gut tissue. The origin of the receptors is a female BALB/c mouse given C57BL/6 T cells with graft-versus-host disease after an allogeneic hematopoietic cell transplant.

Notes on this clone: Mouse germline and gene names are used. The read gets to within 1 residue of the CDR3 end, and the germline J gene fills in the rest. The chain uses TRBV24 and TRBJ2-7; 8 nucleotides align to TRBD2. The CDR3 totals 12 residues. The ends lost 8 bases at V and 7 bases at J; junction bases unmatched: 7. Germline assignment: CDR1 KGHTA and CDR2 FRNEEI. The sequenced part of the CDR3 DNA is TGTGCCAGCCCCTGGGGGGCGAGGGAACAGTAC. Translation gives CASPWGAREQY. In full, the CDR3 is CASPWGAREQYF.

Worth noting for this clone: Genes and germline come from the mouse. The DNA ends 1 residue before the CDR3 does, and the rest of the CDR3 is filled in from the germline J gene. The V gene is TRBV12-2, the J gene TRBJ2-7; D is unresolved. Germline loops: CDR1 SGHLS, CDR2 HYDKME. The ends were cut back, 0 bases at V and 7 bases at J, with 9 bases in the middle. The CDR3 length is 12 residues. CDR3 region: CASSLWLREQYF. The CDR3 bases that were read are TGTGCCAGCTCTCTCTGGCTGAGGGAACAGTAC.

Sample share makes this clone large. Mouse germline and gene names are used. Read coverage stops 1 residue before the CDR3 terminus; the germline J gene supplies the remainder. The chain recombines TRBV2 with TRBJ2-1; TRBD2 agrees at 7 bases. The germline gives CDR1 LGHNA, CDR2 YSYQKL. Trimming cost V 0 bases and J 7 bases; bases outside gene matches: 6. The length of the CDR3 is 15 residues. CDR3 in amino acids: CASSQETGARAEQFF. The DNA read from the CDR3 is TGTGCCAGCAGCCAAGAAACTGGGGCTAGGGCTGAGCAGTTC.

To note about this clone: The gene names given are mouse names. The CDR3 extends 1 residue past the end of the read, so its final part is completed from the germline J gene. The rearrangement links TRBV3 to TRBJ2-1; TRBD1 might be the D (7 bases). The CDR3 runs 14 residues. Trimming removed 1 base at V and 7 bases at J, with 11 bases between. From germline, CDR1 is SNHLY and CDR2 FYNGKV (reference sequence). The covered CDR3 bases are TGTGCCAGCAGCTTAGAGGGGGCTGGAGCTGAGCAGTTC. Translating it yields CASSLEGAGAEQF. The full CDR3 sequence reads CASSLEGAGAEQFF.

Worth noting for this clone: The genes and germline here are from mouse. The read falls 1 residue short of the CDR3 end, and the missing part is taken from the germline J gene. The chain is built from TRBV26 and TRBJ1-1, with 7 bases that match TRBD1. The CDR3 runs to 15 residues. Germline V gives CDR1 KGHPV, CDR2 FQNQEV (reference sequence). V shed 3 bases and J 0 bases; nucleotides not matched to a gene: 4. The sequenced part of the CDR3 DNA is TGTGCCAGCAGTCTTCCCGGGACAGCAAACACAGAAGTCTTC. It specifies CASSLPGTANTEVF. The CDR3 in full is CASSLPGTANTEVFF.

This clone has only one observation. These gene names are mouse names. Coverage ceases 1 residue before the CDR3 finishes, and the germline J gene fills in the end. The chain recombines TRBV5 with TRBJ1-1; TRBD1 is a possible D gene (5 bases). CDR1 and CDR2 from the germline V gene are LGHNA and YNLKQL (reference sequence). Trimming shortened V by 4 bases and J by 5 bases, and 5 bases separated the two germline ends. The CDR3 has 11 amino acids. CDR3 DNA, as far as it was read: TGTGCCAGCAGCCCAGGGACAGAAGTCTTC. Translated, it gives CASSPGTEVF. The whole CDR3 protein reads CASSPGTEVFF.

A remark on this clone: Mouse germline and gene names are used. The read finishes 1 residue shy of the CDR3 end, and the germline J gene is used to complete it. The rearrangement uses TRBV12-1 and TRBJ2-7; D tentatively reads TRBD1 or TRBD2 (6 bases each). From germline, CDR1 is SGHSN and CDR2 HYEKVE. V was shortened by 1 base and J by 3 bases, with 9 bases between the two germline ends. The CDR3 is 13 residues long. The CDR3: CASSLGGNYEQYF. The sequenced part of the CDR3 DNA is TGTGCCAGCTCTCTAGGGGGGAACTATGAACAGTAC.

This clone was seen once. Mouse gene names apply. The sequence runs out 1 residue before the end of the CDR3; the remainder is reconstructed from the germline J gene. This chain connects TRBV26 to TRBJ2-2; D is undetermined. V shed 1 base and J shed 1 base, with 4 bases lying between them. Looked up from germline, CDR1 is KGHPV and CDR2 is FQNQEV (reference sequence). This CDR3 is 14 amino acids long. The sequenced CDR3 bases are TGTGCCAGCAGTCTGTGGGGAAACACCGGGCAGCTCTAC. Translation gives CASSLWGNTGQLY. The full CDR3 sequence reads CASSLWGNTGQLYF.

A word on this clone: These gene names are mouse names. The missing CDR3 end, 1 residue past where the read stops, is filled in from the germline J gene. The chain links TRBV26 to TRBJ1-4; D unresolved. The germline V gene encodes CDR1 KGHPV and CDR2 FQNQEV (reference sequence). There are 14 residues in the CDR3. Deletions cut 4 bases from V and 0 bases from J, with 6 bases between. The CDR3 protein is CASSQTISNERLFF. The sequenced CDR3 bases are TGTGCCAGCAGTCAGACAATTTCCAACGAAAGATTATTT.

As concerns this clone: Gene labels here are mouse ones. The read terminates 1 residue before the CDR3 end, so the remaining end is supplied by the germline J gene. V usage is TRBV16 and J usage is TRBJ2-4, with D possibly matching TRBD1 (6 bases). The CDR3 runs to 15 residues. With 0 bases removed from V and 1 base from J, the gap between germline ends came to 8 bases. Germline V gene sequence: CDR1 SGHSA, CDR2 FRNQAP. CDR3 DNA, as far as it was read: TGTGCAAGCAGCTTAGATAAGGGGGGTCAAAACACCTTGTAC. Protein sequence: CASSLDKGGQNTLY. The full CDR3 sequence reads CASSLDKGGQNTLYF.

In regard to this clone: Gene names denote mouse genes. The read ends 1 residue before the CDR3 terminus; that terminus is restored from the germline J gene. This chain links TRBV3 with TRBJ2-3; D is possibly TRBD1 (5 bases). V was trimmed by 1 base and J by 0 bases, leaving 11 bases between them. Germline values: CDR1 SNHLY, CDR2 FYNGKV (reference sequence). The CDR3 runs to 16 residues. The part of the CDR3 DNA that was read is TGTGCCAGCAGCTTAGTAGCAGGGTCTAGTGCAGAAACGCTGTAT. This codes for CASSLVAGSSAETLY. The complete CDR3 sequence is CASSLVAGSSAETLYF.

This clone was seen more than once but under ten times. The genes are named according to mouse. The CDR3 DNA, read in part, is TGTGCCAGCTCCCGGACAGTTTCTGGAAATACGCTCTAT. Its protein product is CASSRTVSGNTLY. The full CDR3 reads CASSRTVSGNTLYF. The chain links TRBV12-2 to TRBJ1-3; a weak D match, TRBD1 (6 bases). The sequenced fragment ends 1 residue before the CDR3 boundary, so the rest is inferred from the germline J gene. The CDR3 runs 14 residues. Trimming shortened V by 4 bases and J by 0 bases, and 9 bases separated the two germline ends. Germline V gives CDR1 SGHLS, CDR2 HYDKME.

A remark on this clone: The gene symbols are mouse symbols. Read sequence stops 1 residue before the CDR3 end, and the germline J gene provides the missing end. This sequence joins TRBV23 and TRBJ2-4; the listed D gene, TRBD1, was not tested against the DNA. Germline V gene sequence: CDR1 KGHTA, CDR2 FQNQQP. The CDR3 is 13 residues long. The CDR3 loop is CSSSNNSQNTLYF. The part of the CDR3 DNA that was read is TGCTCCAGCAGTAACAATAGTCAAAACACCTTGTAC.

With regard to this clone: Gene names follow the mouse nomenclature. The observed sequence ends 1 residue before the CDR3 terminus, with the missing tail filled in from the germline J gene. This chain joins TRBV31 and TRBJ2-1, with 9 bases identical to TRBD2. CDR3 length: 14 amino acids. V shed 0 bases and J 7 bases; nucleotides not matched to a gene: 4. Germline V gene lookup returns CDR1 GKSSPN and CDR2 SITVG. CDR3 DNA (partial): TGTGCCTGGAGTCTTGGGGGGGCCGGGGCTGAGCAGTTC. This translates into CAWSLGGAGAEQF. The full CDR3 is CAWSLGGAGAEQFF.

Comment on this clone: Mouse gene names and germline throughout. The sequenced fragment ends 1 residue before the CDR3 boundary, so the rest is inferred from the germline J gene. The V and J genes are TRBV13-2 and TRBJ2-5; perhaps TRBD1 as D (6 bases). The CDR3 is made up of 14 amino acids. Germline lookup yields CDR1 NNHNN and CDR2 SYGAGS (reference sequence). Trimming removed 1 base at V and 3 bases at J, with 9 bases between. This CDR3 is CASGDRGQQDTQYF. Partial CDR3 DNA: TGTGCCAGCGGTGATAGGGGACAACAAGACACCCAGTAC.

On this clone: The listed genes are named as in mouse. The sequenced fragment ends 1 residue before the CDR3 boundary, so the rest is inferred from the germline J gene. The chain recombines TRBV26 with TRBJ2-4, with D unclear. Germline V gene sequence: CDR1 KGHPV, CDR2 FQNQEV (reference sequence). V was clipped by 4 bases and J by 0 bases, with 5 bases between them. The CDR3 spans 13 residues. This chain's CDR3 is CASSPPSQNTLYF. CDR3 DNA, as far as it was read: TGTGCCAGCAGTCCTCCCAGTCAAAACACCTTGTAC.

Notes on this clone: Genes and germline come from the mouse. With the read ending 1 residue before the CDR3 end, the germline J gene is used to fill in that end. This rearrangement joins TRBV15 to TRBJ1-1, with a possible D match to TRBD1 (5 bases). The CDR3 is 14 residues long. Germline V gene sequence: CDR1 SGHND, CDR2 FRSKSL. V shed 3 bases and J shed 0 bases, with 8 bases lying between them. The CDR3 DNA, read in part, is TGTGCCAGCAGTTTGCAGGGATCAAACACAGAAGTCTTC. It translates to CASSLQGSNTEVF. The entire CDR3 protein is CASSLQGSNTEVFF.

A note on this clone: The gene names given are mouse names. Read coverage stops 1 residue before the CDR3 terminus; the germline J gene supplies the remainder. The sample holds other DNA sequences that translate to the same CDR3. J is TRBJ2-3 and V is TRBV20; 10 bases line up with TRBD2. The CDR3 sequence is 14 residues long. Per the germline V gene, CDR1 is GFQATS and CDR2 is STVNSAI. The CDR3 here is CGAGDWGGAETLYF. The CDR3 DNA, read in part, is TGTGGCGCTGGAGACTGGGGGGGTGCAGAAACGCTGTAT.